This TCR beta chain originates from a study of blood T cell repertoires in COVID-19. Background on the study: The study drew acute and convalescent COVID-19 samples from the United States, Italy and Spain. In each case, the material was cDNA or gDNA derived from T cells, B-cell-depleted T cells, or PBMCs.

The authors' processing: Amplification of reference gene primers provided the estimated nucleated cell counts. This table comes from immunoSEQ multiplex PCR, and its TCRdb copy is limited to in-frame clones, with some not included. That table is the source of V, J and clone size, and D and trimming were worked out from the DNA. The sample shows about 250,000 clones, about four fifths of them seen only once. Germline loops: CDR1 SGHRS, CDR2 YFSETQ. V trimming: 0 bases; J trimming: 0 bases; junction bases outside the gene matches: 2. This CDR3 spans 16 amino acids. The sequenced sample consisted of peripheral blood. The chain joins TRBV5-1 to TRBJ2-4; 8 bases map to TRBD1. The receptor was derived from a man older than 75 with acute or convalescent COVID-19. CDR3 bases: TGCGCCAGCAGCTTGGGAGACAGGGGAGCCAAAAACATTCAGTACTTC. Encoded protein: CASSLGDRGAKNIQYF.